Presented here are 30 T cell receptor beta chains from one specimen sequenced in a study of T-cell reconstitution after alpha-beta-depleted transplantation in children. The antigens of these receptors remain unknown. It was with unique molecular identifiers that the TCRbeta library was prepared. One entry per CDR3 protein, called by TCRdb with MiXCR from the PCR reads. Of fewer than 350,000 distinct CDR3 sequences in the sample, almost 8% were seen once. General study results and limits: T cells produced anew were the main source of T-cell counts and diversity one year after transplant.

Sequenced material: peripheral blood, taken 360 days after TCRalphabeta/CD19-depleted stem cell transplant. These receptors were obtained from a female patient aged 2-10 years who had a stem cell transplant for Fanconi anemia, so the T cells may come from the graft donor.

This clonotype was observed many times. The CDR3 sequence: CASSLQGNGNTIYF. DNA for the CDR3: TGTGCCAGCAGCTTACAGGGGAACGGAAACACCATATATTTT. This sequence joins TRBV12-3 or TRBV12-4 and TRBJ1-3, with 7 bases fitting TRBD1. This CDR3 is 14 amino acids long. V was clipped by 6 bases and J by 4 bases; unmatched bases: 6.

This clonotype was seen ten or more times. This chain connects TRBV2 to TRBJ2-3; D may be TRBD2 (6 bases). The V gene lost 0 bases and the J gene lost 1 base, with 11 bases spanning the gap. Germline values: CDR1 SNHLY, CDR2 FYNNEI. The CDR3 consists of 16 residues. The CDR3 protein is CASSEALVAGTDTQYF. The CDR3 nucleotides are TGTGCCAGCAGTGAAGCGCTGGTAGCGGGCACAGATACGCAGTATTTT.

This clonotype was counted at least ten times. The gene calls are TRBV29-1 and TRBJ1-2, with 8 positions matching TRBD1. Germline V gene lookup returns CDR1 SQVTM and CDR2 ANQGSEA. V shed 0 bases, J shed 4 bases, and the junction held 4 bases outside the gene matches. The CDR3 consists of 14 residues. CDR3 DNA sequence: TGCAGCGTTGAAGATGACAGGGGTCCCTATGGCTACACCTTC. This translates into CSVEDDRGPYGYTF.

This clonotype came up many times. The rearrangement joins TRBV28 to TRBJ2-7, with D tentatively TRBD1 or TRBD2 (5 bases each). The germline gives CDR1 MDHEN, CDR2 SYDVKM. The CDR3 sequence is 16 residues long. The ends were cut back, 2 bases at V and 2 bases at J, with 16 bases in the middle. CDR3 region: CASSLNWGSLPYEQYF. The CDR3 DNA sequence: TGTGCCAGCAGTTTAAATTGGGGGAGTCTTCCCTACGAGCAGTACTTC.

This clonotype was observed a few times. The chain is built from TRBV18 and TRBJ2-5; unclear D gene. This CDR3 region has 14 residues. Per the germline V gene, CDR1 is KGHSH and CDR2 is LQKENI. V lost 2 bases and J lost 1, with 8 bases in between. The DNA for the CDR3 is TGTGCCAGCTCACCAACCCAGGCCCAAGAGACCCAGTACTTC. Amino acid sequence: CASSPTQAQETQYF. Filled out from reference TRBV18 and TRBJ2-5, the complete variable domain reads NAGVMQNPRHLVRRRGQEARLRCSPMKGHSHVYWYRQLPEEGLKFMVYLQKENIIDESGMPKERFSAEFPKEGPSILRIQQVVRGDSAAYFCASSPTQAQETQYFGPGTRLLVL.

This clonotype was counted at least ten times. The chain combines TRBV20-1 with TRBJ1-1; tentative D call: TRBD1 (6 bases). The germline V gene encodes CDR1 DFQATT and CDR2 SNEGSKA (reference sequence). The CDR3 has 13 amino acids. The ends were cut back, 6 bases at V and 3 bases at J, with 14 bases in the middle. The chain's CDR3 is CSASDRIYTEAFF. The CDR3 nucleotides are TGCAGTGCCTCCGACAGGATCTACACTGAAGCTTTCTTT.

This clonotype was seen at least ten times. CDR3 sequence: CASSLTYGTSDYNEQFF. DNA for the CDR3: TGTGCCAGCAGTTTAACTTACGGGACTAGCGATTACAATGAGCAGTTCTTC. The chain joins TRBV27 to TRBJ2-1, with 10 positions matching TRBD2. CDR3 length: 17 residues. V lost 2 bases, J lost 4 bases, and 8 bases stayed unmatched. Germline CDR1 and CDR2: MNHEY and SMNVEV (reference sequence).

The CDR3 bases are TGTGCCAGCTCCAGGACAGGGGGGTTGGGCATGAACACTGAAGCTTTCTTT. Residues: CASSRTGGLGMNTEAFF. The chain combines TRBV25-1 with TRBJ1-1; 10 bases align to TRBD1. Germline values: CDR1 MGHDK, CDR2 SYGVNS. The CDR3 sequence is 17 residues long. After removal of 8 bases from V and 0 bases from J, the junction contained 12 bases not matched to a gene.

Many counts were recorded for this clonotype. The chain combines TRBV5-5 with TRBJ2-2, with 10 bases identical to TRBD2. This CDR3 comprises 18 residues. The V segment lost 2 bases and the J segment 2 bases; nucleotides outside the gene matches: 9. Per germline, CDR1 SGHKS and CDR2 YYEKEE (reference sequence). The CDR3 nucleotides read TGTGCCAGCAGCTTCCCCTTAGGACTAGCGGTTAACACCGGGGAGCTGTTTTTT. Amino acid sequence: CASSFPLGLAVNTGELFF.

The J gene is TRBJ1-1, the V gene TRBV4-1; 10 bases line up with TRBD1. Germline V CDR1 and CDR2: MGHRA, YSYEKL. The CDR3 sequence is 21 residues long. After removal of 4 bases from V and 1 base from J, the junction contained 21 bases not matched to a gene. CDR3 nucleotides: TGCGCCAGCAGCCGGGGGGTCCGGACAGGGGGTTTCGGGATGTGGAACACTGAAGCTTTCTTT. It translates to CASSRGVRTGGFGMWNTEAFF.

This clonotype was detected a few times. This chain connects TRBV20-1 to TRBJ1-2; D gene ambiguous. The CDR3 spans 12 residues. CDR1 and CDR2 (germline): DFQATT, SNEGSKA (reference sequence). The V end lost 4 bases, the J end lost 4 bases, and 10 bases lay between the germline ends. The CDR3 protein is CSAMKEGYGYTF. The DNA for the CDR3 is TGCAGTGCTATGAAGGAGGGCTATGGCTACACCTTC.

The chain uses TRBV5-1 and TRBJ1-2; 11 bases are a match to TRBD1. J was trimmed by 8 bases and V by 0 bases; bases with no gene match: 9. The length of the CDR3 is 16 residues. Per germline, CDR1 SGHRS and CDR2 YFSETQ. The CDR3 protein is CASSLAGGQGGLGYTF. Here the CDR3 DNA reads TGCGCCAGCAGCTTGGCCGGGGGACAGGGGGGCCTCGGCTACACCTTC. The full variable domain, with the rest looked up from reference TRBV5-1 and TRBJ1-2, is KAGVTQTPRYLIKTRGQQVTLSCSPISGHRSVSWYQQTPGQGLQFLFEYFSETQRNKGNFPGRFSGRQFSNSRSEMNVSTLELGDSALYLCASSLAGGQGGLGYTFGSGTRLTVV.

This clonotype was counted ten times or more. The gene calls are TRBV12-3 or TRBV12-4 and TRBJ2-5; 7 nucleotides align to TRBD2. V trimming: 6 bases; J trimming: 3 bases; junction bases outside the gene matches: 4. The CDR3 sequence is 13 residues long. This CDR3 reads CASSRLAEETQYF. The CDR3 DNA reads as TGTGCCAGCAGCCGACTAGCAGAAGAGACCCAGTACTTC.

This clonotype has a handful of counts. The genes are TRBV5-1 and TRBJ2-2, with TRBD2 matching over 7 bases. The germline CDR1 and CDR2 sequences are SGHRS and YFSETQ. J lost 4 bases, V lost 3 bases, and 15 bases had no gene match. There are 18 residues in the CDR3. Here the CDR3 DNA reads TGCGCCAGCAGCTCCGTCCCGACTAAAGCGGGATCCACCGGGGAGCTGTTTTTT. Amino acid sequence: CASSSVPTKAGSTGELFF.

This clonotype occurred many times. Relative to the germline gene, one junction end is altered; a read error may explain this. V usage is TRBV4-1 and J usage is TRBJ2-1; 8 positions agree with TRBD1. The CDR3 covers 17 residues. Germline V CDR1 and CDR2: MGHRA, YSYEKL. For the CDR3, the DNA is TGCGCCAGCAGCCAGGCAGGGGGCCCCACCTCCAACAATGAGCAGTTCTTC. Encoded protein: CASSQAGGPTSNNEQFF.

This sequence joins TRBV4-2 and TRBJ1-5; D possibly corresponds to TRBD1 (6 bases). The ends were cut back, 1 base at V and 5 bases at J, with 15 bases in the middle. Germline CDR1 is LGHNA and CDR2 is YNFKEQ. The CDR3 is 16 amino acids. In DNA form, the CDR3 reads TGTGCCAGCAGCCAAGTCCTGGGCAGGGGACATCAGCCCCAGCATTTT. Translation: CASSQVLGRGHQPQHF.

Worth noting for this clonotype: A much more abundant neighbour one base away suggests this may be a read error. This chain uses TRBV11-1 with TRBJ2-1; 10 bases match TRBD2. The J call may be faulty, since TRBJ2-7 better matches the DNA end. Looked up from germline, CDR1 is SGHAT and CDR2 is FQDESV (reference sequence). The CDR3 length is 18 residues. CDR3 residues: CASSLSISGGLSYNEQYF. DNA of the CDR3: TGTGCCAGCAGCTTATCAATTAGCGGGGGGCTCTCCTACAATGAGCAGTACTTC.

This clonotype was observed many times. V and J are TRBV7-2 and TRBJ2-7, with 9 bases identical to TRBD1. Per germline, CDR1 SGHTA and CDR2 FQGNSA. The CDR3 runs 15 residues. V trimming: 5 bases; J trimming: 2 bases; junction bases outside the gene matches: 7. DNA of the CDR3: TGTGCCAGCAGCGTCACCGGGACAGGGACCTACGAGCAGTACTTC. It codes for CASSVTGTGTYEQYF.

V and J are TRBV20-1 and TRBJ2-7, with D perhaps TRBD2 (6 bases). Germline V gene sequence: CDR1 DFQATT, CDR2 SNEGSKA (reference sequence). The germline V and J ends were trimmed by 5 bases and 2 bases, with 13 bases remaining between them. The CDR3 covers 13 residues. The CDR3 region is CSARSGFPYEQYF. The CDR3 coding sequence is TGCAGTGCTCGAAGCGGGTTTCCCTACGAGCAGTACTTC.

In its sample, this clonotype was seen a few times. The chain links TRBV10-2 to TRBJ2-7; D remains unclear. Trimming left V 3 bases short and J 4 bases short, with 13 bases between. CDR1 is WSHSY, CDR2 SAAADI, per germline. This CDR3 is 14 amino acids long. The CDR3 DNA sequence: TGCGCCAGCAGTGAAGAGGCAGATGGGTACGAGCAGTACTTC. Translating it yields CASSEEADGYEQYF.

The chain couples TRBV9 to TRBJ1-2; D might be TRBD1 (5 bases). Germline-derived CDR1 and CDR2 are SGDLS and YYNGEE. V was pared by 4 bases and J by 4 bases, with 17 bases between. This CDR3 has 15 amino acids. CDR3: CASSPRDGVIYGYTF. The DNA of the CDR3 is TGTGCCAGCAGCCCCCGGGACGGCGTTATCTATGGCTACACCTTC.

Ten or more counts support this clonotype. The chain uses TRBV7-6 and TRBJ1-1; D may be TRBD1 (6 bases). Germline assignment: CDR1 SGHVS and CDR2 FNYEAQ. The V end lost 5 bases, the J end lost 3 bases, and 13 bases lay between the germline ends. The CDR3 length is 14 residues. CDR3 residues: CASSRRGYDTEAFF. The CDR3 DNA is TGTGCCAGCAGCAGGAGGGGGTACGACACTGAAGCTTTCTTT.

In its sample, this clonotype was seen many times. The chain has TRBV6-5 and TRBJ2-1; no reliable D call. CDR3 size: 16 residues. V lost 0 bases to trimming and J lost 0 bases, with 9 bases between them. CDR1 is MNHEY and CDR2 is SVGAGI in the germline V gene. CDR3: CASSYSPRTSYNEQFF. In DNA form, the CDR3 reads TGTGCCAGCAGTTACTCGCCTCGGACCTCCTACAATGAGCAGTTCTTC.

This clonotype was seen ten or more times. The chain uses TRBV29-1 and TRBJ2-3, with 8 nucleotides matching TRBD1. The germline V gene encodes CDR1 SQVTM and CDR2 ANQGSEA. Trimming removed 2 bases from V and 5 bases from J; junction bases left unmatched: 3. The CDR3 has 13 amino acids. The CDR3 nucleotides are TGCAGCGTTGAATGGACAGGGAAAGATACGCAGTATTTT. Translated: CSVEWTGKDTQYF.

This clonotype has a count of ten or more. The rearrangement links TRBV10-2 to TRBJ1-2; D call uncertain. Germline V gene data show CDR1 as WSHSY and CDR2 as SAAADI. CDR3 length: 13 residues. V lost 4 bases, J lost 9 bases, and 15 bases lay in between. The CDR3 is CASSGTLPASYTF. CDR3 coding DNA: TGCGCCAGCAGTGGGACGCTCCCTGCGAGCTACACCTTC.

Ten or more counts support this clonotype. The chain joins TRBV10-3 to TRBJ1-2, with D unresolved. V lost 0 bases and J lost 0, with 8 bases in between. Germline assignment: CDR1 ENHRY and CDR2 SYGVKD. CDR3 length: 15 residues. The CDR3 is CAISESAGSNYGYTF. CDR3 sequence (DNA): TGTGCCATCAGTGAGTCTGCGGGCTCTAACTATGGCTACACCTTC.

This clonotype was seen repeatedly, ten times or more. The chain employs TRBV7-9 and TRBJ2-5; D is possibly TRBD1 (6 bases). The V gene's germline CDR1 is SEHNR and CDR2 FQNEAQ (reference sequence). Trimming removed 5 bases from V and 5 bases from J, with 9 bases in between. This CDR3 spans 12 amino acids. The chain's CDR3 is CASSPQGETQYF. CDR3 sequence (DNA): TGTGCCAGCAGCCCCCAGGGGGAGACCCAGTACTTC.

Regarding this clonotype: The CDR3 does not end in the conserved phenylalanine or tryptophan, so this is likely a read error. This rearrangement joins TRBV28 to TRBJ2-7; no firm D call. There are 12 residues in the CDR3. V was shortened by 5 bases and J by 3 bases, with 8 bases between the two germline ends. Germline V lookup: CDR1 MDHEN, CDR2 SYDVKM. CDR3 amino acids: CASSPARYEQYY. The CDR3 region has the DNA TGTGCCAGCAGTCCGGCCCGCTACGAGCAGTACTAC.

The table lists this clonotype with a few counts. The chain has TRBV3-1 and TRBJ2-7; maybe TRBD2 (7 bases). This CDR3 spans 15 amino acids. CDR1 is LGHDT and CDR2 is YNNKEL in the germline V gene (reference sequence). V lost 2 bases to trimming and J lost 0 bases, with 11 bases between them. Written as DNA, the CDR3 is TGTGCCAGCAGCCAAAGGGGGGGTTTCTCCTACGAGCAGTACTTC. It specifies CASSQRGGFSYEQYF.

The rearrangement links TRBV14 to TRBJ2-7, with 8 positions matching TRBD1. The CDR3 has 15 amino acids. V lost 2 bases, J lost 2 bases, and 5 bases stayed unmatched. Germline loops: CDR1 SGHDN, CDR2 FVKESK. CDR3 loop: CASSQRGTGPYEQYF. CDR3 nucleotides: TGTGCCAGCAGCCAACGGGGGACAGGTCCCTACGAGCAGTACTTC.